This T cell receptor beta chain is from a study of early stage breast cancer tumors. Study findings and constraints: Comparing each tissue with blood distinguished tumor from normal in 14 of 16 patients. Bulk DNA sequencing of unsorted cells missed chain pairing and markers.

To note about this clone: Its antigen is unidentified.

TCRdb's table, derived via immunoSEQ multiplex PCR, lists solely in-frame clones and lacks some. Of 60,000 to 80,000 clones in the sample, around 85% are singletons; the top ten hold approximately 3.7%. V lost 8 bases and J lost 6, with 24 bases in between. The CDR3 covers 16 residues. The germline V gene encodes CDR1 MDHEN and CDR2 SYDVKM. The sequence was obtained from a person in their sixties with breast cancer. The chain couples TRBV28 to TRBJ2-3, with D perhaps matching TRBD2 (5 bases). Sequences were obtained from blood. Here the CDR3 reads CASASIGDPAPDTQYF. The DNA of the CDR3 is TGTGCCAGCGCATCTATCGGGGATCCAGCGCCGGATACGCAGTATTTT.